This TCR beta chain was obtained from a study of T cell repertoires in ileal Crohn's disease. As for the study in general: The M6 sample came from neoterminal ileum during colonoscopy after surgery.

Sequencing was performed with immunoSEQ multiplex PCR; in TCRdb, only in-frame clones are kept and a portion is missing. The table shows about 12,000 clones, with more than 75% occurring only once. As regards this clone: The antigen is not known.

Study outcomes and limitations: The median delay to postoperative endoscopy was about 7.4 months.

Time point specified: neoterminal ileum biopsy at postoperative endoscopy, about 6 months after surgery. The sequenced sample consisted of ileal tissue. The clonotype was recovered from an adult with Crohn's disease.

CDR3 bases: TGCGCCAGCAGCCCTGGAACAGGGGAGTCTTTGGGGCAGTACTTC. It encodes CASSPGTGESLGQYF. This chain uses TRBV5-1 with TRBJ2-7, with 7 bases matching TRBD1. Trimming took 4 bases from V and 9 from J; bases not matched to a gene: 16. The CDR3 has 15 amino acids. Germline-derived CDR1 and CDR2 are SGHRS and YFSETQ.